This T cell receptor (beta chain) was identified during a study of neurological immune-mediated disorders. General study points: Falling below healthy controls, multiple sclerosis showed the least TCR clonal expansion, while HTLV-1-associated myelopathy showed the most. None of the CDR3 amino acid sequences found in expanded clones was shared across subjects. This suggests that the TCR-beta repertoires were private in all groups.

5'RACE employing 10-nucleotide random UMIs yielded the cDNA. TCRdb analysed the 5' RACE reads with MiXCR anew, one entry per CDR3 protein. This sample has approximately 82,000 distinct CDR3 sequences, with less than 15% found just once. CDR3 length: 15 amino acids. Germline CDR1 reads SGHTA; CDR2 reads FQGNSA. The ends lost 1 base at V and 7 bases at J; junction bases unmatched: 7. This clonotype appeared many times. Its antigen is unidentified. Time point given: longitudinal time-point 2. It was from 2 million PBMCs stored at -80 C that the unsorted libraries were obtained. The rearrangement uses TRBV7-2 and TRBJ2-1, with 7 bases aligning to TRBD1. This sequence originates from a female donor with HTLV-1-associated myelopathy (HAM/TSP). Input material: PBMCs. The DNA of the CDR3 is TGTGCCAGCAGCTTAGGAGGGGGCCTGAAAAATGAGCAGTTCTTC. Its protein is CASSLGGGLKNEQFF.